The 14 T cell receptor beta chains reported below all come from one sample, sequenced in a study of blood T cells in healthy people across ages. Through a sample-barcoded 5' primer and a J-beta primer mix, a second PCR was run for about 6 to 12 cycles. MiXCR was run by TCRdb on the 5' RACE reads, yielding one entry per CDR3 protein. The sample holds hundreds of thousands of distinct CDR3 sequences, about three fifths seen once. Sample: blood. The receptors were sampled from a man aged 25-45 years in good health.

This rearrangement joins TRBV30 to TRBJ2-3; TRBD2 agrees at 14 bases. V gave up 8 bases and J gave up 7 bases; unmatched junction bases: 5. The CDR3 is made up of 13 amino acids. CDR1 is GTSNPN, CDR2 SVGIG, per germline (reference sequence). CDR3 coding DNA: TGTGCCCAAGGACTAGCGGGAGGACATACGCAGTATTTT. It is translated as CAQGLAGGHTQYF. Full variable domain (remainder filled in from reference TRBV30 and TRBJ2-3): SQTIHQWPATLVQPVGSPLSLECTVEGTSNPNLYWYRQAAGRGLQLLFYSVGIGQISSEVPQNLSASRPQDRQFILSSKKLLLSDSGFYLCAQGLAGGHTQYFGPGTRLTVL.

The V call is TRBV13, the J call TRBJ2-1, with D tentatively TRBD1 or TRBD2 (5 bases each). There are 17 residues in the CDR3. Germline CDR1 is PRHDT and CDR2 is FYEKMQ (reference sequence). V dropped 2 bases and J dropped 7 bases, with 21 bases sitting between them. The CDR3 region is CASSLWVGRESANEQFF. The CDR3 nucleotides are TGTGCCAGCAGCTTATGGGTCGGCAGGGAGTCGGCGAATGAGCAGTTCTTC.

This chain links TRBV29-1 with TRBJ2-3, with no clear D. CDR3 length: 12 residues. V was cut by 5 bases and J by 3 bases, with 9 bases left in between. Germline V gene sequence: CDR1 SQVTM, CDR2 ANQGSEA. The CDR3 region has the DNA TGCAGCGTTCATCAAACTACAGATACGCAGTATTTT. Amino acid sequence: CSVHQTTDTQYF.

This rearrangement joins TRBV7-2 to TRBJ1-4, with no clear D. This CDR3 is built from 14 residues. CDR1 is SGHTA and CDR2 is FQGNSA in the germline V gene. Deletions cut 1 base from V and 7 bases from J, with 10 bases between. DNA for the CDR3: TGTGCCAGCAGCTTAGGGGTTACAAGTGAAAAACTGTTTTTT. It yields the protein CASSLGVTSEKLFF.

The chain links TRBV2 to TRBJ1-2; 12 bases match TRBD1. CDR1 SNHLY and CDR2 FYNNEI come from the germline V gene. Unmatched junction bases numbered 12, after V lost 6 bases and J lost 7 bases. The CDR3 is made up of 16 amino acids. CDR3 loop: CASSLGTGGVACGYTF. CDR3 DNA: TGTGCCAGCAGCCTCGGGACAGGGGGCGTCGCTTGTGGCTACACCTTC.

This clonotype was counted once. The chain joins TRBV6-6 to TRBJ2-5; 7 bases map to TRBD2. The CDR3 has 14 residues. V lost 2 bases and J lost 5; bases outside the gene matches: 5. The germline CDR1 and CDR2 sequences are MNHNY and SVGAGI (reference sequence). For the CDR3, the DNA is TGTGCCAGCAGTTACGGGGGGGTAGGGGAGACCCAGTACTTC. Protein: CASSYGGVGETQYF.

The rearrangement uses TRBV7-6 and TRBJ2-5; the match to TRBD2 covers 9 bases. The CDR3 consists of 18 residues. V dropped 1 base and J dropped 3; count of bases not matched to a gene: 12. Germline values: CDR1 SGHVS, CDR2 FNYEAQ. CDR3 region: CASSLEGLGLAGKETQYF. CDR3 coding DNA: TGTGCCAGCAGCTTAGAGGGTCTCGGCCTAGCGGGGAAAGAGACCCAGTACTTC.

The chain has TRBV4-1 and TRBJ1-5; D gene ambiguous. V was cut by 1 base and J by 1 base, with 11 bases left in between. The germline CDR1 and CDR2 sequences are MGHRA and YSYEKL. The CDR3 consists of 16 residues. The CDR3, as DNA: TGCGCCAGCAGCCAAGTCGGGATCGGGAGCAATCAGCCCCAGCATTTT. Translated: CASSQVGIGSNQPQHF.

The sample holds one count of this clonotype. This rearrangement joins TRBV10-3 to TRBJ2-7, with D possibly matching TRBD1 (5 bases). The CDR3 sequence is 15 residues long. Trimming took 4 bases from V and 1 from J, leaving 14 bases between them. The germline gives CDR1 ENHRY, CDR2 SYGVKD. The DNA for the CDR3 is TGTGCCATCAGTGCTATCCGGAGACAGTCCTACGAGCAGTACTTC. This encodes CAISAIRRQSYEQYF.

J is TRBJ2-4 and V is TRBV29-1; 8 bases fit TRBD1. The DNA matches TRBJ2-7 better at its end, which makes the J call doubtful. The CDR3 is 14 residues long. Per the germline V gene, CDR1 is SQVTM and CDR2 is ANQGSEA. CDR3 DNA: TGCAGCGTTGTTACCGGACAGGGTGGGTACGAGCAGTACTTC. Translation gives CSVVTGQGGYEQYF.

The rearrangement joins TRBV7-6 to TRBJ2-7; 8 bases map to TRBD1. The germline V gene encodes CDR1 SGHVS and CDR2 FNYEAQ. V trimming: 5 bases; J trimming: 5 bases; junction bases outside the gene matches: 20. The CDR3 covers 18 residues. CDR3 in amino acids: CASSLETGVWGLNNEQYF. The CDR3 nucleotides are TGTGCCAGCAGCCTGGAGACAGGGGTATGGGGTTTAAACAACGAGCAGTACTTC.

The chain uses TRBV9 and TRBJ1-1; tentative D call: TRBD1 (5 bases). Trimming took off 6 bases at V and 4 bases at J, with 13 bases between the two ends. The CDR3 has 13 amino acids. The germline V gene encodes CDR1 SGDLS and CDR2 YYNGEE. The CDR3 region is CASTPPGSTEAFF. In DNA, the CDR3 is TGTGCCAGCACCCCGCCAGGGAGCACTGAAGCTTTCTTT.

V is TRBV27 and J is TRBJ2-1, with D maybe TRBD1 (5 bases). The end of the DNA is better explained by TRBJ2-7, so the J call may be wrong. The CDR3 covers 14 residues. CDR1 is MNHEY, CDR2 SMNVEV, per germline (reference sequence). Here the CDR3 reads CASSPREFHNEQYF. DNA for the CDR3: TGTGCCAGCAGTCCCAGGGAATTCCACAATGAGCAGTACTTC.

The rearrangement uses TRBV18 and TRBJ2-3; D is unclear. The V end lost 2 bases, the J end lost 0 bases, and 6 bases lay between the germline ends. The CDR3 loop spans 14 amino acids. Germline CDR1 and CDR2: KGHSH and LQKENI. CDR3 DNA: TGTGCCAGCTCACCAAACTTTAGCACAGATACGCAGTATTTT. It specifies CASSPNFSTDTQYF.